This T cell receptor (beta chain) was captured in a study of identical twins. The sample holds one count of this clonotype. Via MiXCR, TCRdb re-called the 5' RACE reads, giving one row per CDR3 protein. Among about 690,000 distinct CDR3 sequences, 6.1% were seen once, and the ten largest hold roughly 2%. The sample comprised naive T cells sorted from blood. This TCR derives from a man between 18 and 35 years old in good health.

CDR3 amino acids: CASSLGQAESYTF. The CDR3 bases are TGTGCCAGCAGCCTAGGACAGGCCGAAAGCTACACCTTC. The chain has TRBV12-3 or TRBV12-4 and TRBJ1-2; the match to TRBD1 covers 7 bases. V was pared by 6 bases and J by 9 bases, with 10 bases of the junction left unmatched. The CDR3 is 13 residues long.